This TCR beta chain was profiled in a study of blood T cell repertoires in COVID-19. Study information: The samples span acute and convalescent COVID-19 from the United States, Italy and Spain. From T cells, B-cell-depleted T cells, or PBMCs came the material, which was cDNA or gDNA.

As originally analysed: Reference gene primers were amplified, and this amplification served to estimate nucleated cell counts. Sequencing used immunoSEQ multiplex PCR; TCRdb keeps in-frame clones, though not all of them. V, J and clone size are those of that table, while D and trimming were read from the DNA. The sample yields some 200,000 clones, 70% to 90% seen once. The CDR3 contains 14 residues. The germline V and J ends were trimmed by 3 bases and 3 bases, with 12 bases remaining between them. CDR1 is LGHNA and CDR2 is YNFKEQ in the germline V gene. Input material: peripheral blood. This TCR was recovered from a woman in her forties or fifties with acute or convalescent COVID-19. This rearrangement joins TRBV4-2 to TRBJ2-7; a weak D match, TRBD2 (5 bases). For the CDR3, the DNA is TGTGCCAGCAGCCACGCCGGAGAGGGCTACGAGCAGTACTTC. Amino acid sequence: CASSHAGEGYEQYF.